The next 5 T cell receptor beta chains were all read from a single sample in a study of CDR3 diversity in severe acne. TCRdb itself ran the PCR reads through MiXCR, one entry per CDR3 protein. In the table there are about 85,000 distinct CDR3 sequences, roughly 52% of which are singletons. Sequencing was carried out using blood. The receptors were sampled from a male donor in good health, serving as a control.

This chain joins TRBV29-1 and TRBJ2-3; perhaps TRBD1 as D (5 bases). Trimming took off 3 bases at V and 1 base at J, with 8 bases between the two ends. The CDR3 extends over 13 amino acids. The germline CDR1 and CDR2 sequences are SQVTM and ANQGSEA. Written as DNA, the CDR3 is TGCAGCGTTGACGGCAGGGGCACAGATACGCAGTATTTT. The encoded protein is CSVDGRGTDTQYF.

This chain links TRBV27 with TRBJ2-5; 7 bases are a match to TRBD2. Germline CDR1 and CDR2: MNHEY and SMNVEV (reference sequence). Trimming took 5 bases from V and 3 from J; bases not matched to a gene: 12. The CDR3 covers 16 residues. The CDR3 region is CASSPLAVGWKETQYF. The CDR3 coding sequence is TGTGCCAGCAGTCCCCTAGCGGTGGGTTGGAAAGAGACCCAGTACTTC.

This clonotype has a count of ten or more. The rearrangement uses TRBV19 and TRBJ2-3; a weak D match, TRBD2 (6 bases). V was trimmed by 7 bases and J by 2 bases, leaving 16 bases between them. Germline V gives CDR1 LNHDA, CDR2 SQIVND (reference sequence). The CDR3 runs 15 residues. CDR3 sequence: CASKRAFLNTDTQYF. CDR3 nucleotides: TGTGCCAGTAAGCGGGCTTTTCTCAACACAGATACGCAGTATTTT.

A single count supports this clonotype. This chain uses TRBV29-1 with TRBJ1-2; D is unclear. The CDR3 length is 13 residues. CDR1 is SQVTM and CDR2 is ANQGSEA in the germline V gene. V was pared by 1 base and J by 7 bases, with 13 bases between. Written as DNA, the CDR3 is TGCAGCGTTGAAGGAGCGGGTTTGAGTGGCTACACCTTC. Residues: CSVEGAGLSGYTF.

This clonotype was recorded many times. This rearrangement joins TRBV4-1 to TRBJ2-3; the match to TRBD2 covers 7 bases. Per germline, CDR1 MGHRA and CDR2 YSYEKL. The CDR3 extends over 16 amino acids. Germline trimming cut 1 base from V and 3 bases from J; bases unmatched to any gene: 7. The CDR3 protein is CASSQVGGGWTDTQYF. CDR3 coding DNA: TGCGCCAGCAGCCAAGTCGGGGGAGGGTGGACAGATACGCAGTATTTT.